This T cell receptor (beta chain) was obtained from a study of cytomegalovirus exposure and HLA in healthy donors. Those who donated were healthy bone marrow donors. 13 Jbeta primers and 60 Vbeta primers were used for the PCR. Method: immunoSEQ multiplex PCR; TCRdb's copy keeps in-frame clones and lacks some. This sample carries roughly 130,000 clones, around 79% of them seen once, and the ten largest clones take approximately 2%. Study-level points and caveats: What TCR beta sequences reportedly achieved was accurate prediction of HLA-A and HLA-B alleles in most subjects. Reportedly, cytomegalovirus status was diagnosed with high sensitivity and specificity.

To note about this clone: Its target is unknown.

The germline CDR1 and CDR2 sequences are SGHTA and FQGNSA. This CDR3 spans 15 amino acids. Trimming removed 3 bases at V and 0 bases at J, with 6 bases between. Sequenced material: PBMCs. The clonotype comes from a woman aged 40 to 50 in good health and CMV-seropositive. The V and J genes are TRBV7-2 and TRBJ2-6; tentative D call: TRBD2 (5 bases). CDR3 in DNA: TGTGCCAGCAGCTTCAGCGGCTCTGGGGCCAACGTCCTGACTTTC. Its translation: CASSFSGSGANVLTF.